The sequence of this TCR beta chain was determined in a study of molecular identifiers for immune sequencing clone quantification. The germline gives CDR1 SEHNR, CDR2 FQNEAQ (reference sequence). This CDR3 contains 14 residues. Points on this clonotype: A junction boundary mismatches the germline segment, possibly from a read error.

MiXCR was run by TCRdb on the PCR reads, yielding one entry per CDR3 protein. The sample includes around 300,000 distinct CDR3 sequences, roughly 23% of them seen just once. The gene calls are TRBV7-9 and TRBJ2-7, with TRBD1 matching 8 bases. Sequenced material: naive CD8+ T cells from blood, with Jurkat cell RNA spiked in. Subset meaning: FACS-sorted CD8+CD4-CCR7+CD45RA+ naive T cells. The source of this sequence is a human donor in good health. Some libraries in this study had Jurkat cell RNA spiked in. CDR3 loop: CVSSDPTGAYEQYF. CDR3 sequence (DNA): TGTGTCAGCAGCGACCCGACAGGGGCCTACGAGCAGTACTTC. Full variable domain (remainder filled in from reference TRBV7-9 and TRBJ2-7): DTGVSQNPRHKITKRGQNVTFRCDPISEHNRLYWYRQTLGQGPEFLTYFQNEAQLEKSRLLSDRFSAERPKGSFSTLEIQRTEQGDSAMYLCVSSDPTGAYEQYFGPGTRLTVT.